This T cell receptor beta chain was recovered during a study of blood T cell repertoires in COVID-19. Study-wide context: Samples representing acute and convalescent COVID-19 were sourced from the United States, Italy and Spain. The cDNA or gDNA used as material had been derived from T cells, B-cell-depleted T cells, or PBMCs.

The CDR3 totals 13 residues. From germline, CDR1 is SGHRS and CDR2 YFSETQ. V was cut by 7 bases and J by 3 bases, with 10 bases left in between. Authors' processing steps: Reference gene primers were amplified, and this amplification served to estimate nucleated cell counts. Some clones are missing from TCRdb's copy, which holds only in-frame ones; the method was immunoSEQ multiplex PCR. That table gives V, J and clone size, and the DNA gave D and trimming. The table lists some 89,000 clones, 60% to 85% of them singletons, with about 6.4% in the top ten. V is TRBV5-1 and J is TRBJ1-4, with D hard to call. Specimen: peripheral blood. The sequence was collected from a man between 65 and 85 years old with acute or convalescent COVID-19. This CDR3 is CASASGPNEKLFF. CDR3 in DNA: TGCGCCAGCGCTTCGGGTCCTAATGAAAAACTGTTTTTT.